The 26 T cell receptor beta chains in this list originate from one sample, sequenced in a study of T cell responses to AZD1222 COVID-19 vaccine. Clones were sequenced by immunoSEQ multiplex PCR, and TCRdb holds only the in-frame ones, with some missing. The data show 90,000 to 110,000 clones, over 75% seen once. The specimen comprised peripheral blood, sampled on day 0 of AZD1222 vaccination. The source of these receptors is an adult in good health.

The chain couples TRBV5-1 to TRBJ2-7, with 9 bases aligning to TRBD1. Germline trimming cut 4 bases from V and 0 bases from J; bases unmatched to any gene: 2. This CDR3 region has 14 residues. Germline V gives CDR1 SGHRS, CDR2 YFSETQ. The CDR3 protein is CASSRTGDSYEQYF. CDR3 DNA sequence: TGCGCCAGCAGCAGGACAGGGGACTCCTACGAGCAGTACTTC.

The V gene is TRBV6-5, the J gene TRBJ1-1; no firm D call. Per the germline V gene, CDR1 is MNHEY and CDR2 is SVGAGI. Trimming removed 6 bases from V and 10 bases from J, with 24 bases in between. The CDR3 length is 15 residues. The CDR3 is CASRTSQAILSRAFF. The CDR3 DNA reads as TGTGCCAGCAGAACCTCCCAGGCAATCCTCTCAAGAGCTTTCTTT.

The chain employs TRBV11-2 and TRBJ1-4; D is uncertain. Germline V gene sequence: CDR1 SGHAT, CDR2 FQNNGV. The CDR3 has 13 amino acids. Trimming took 3 bases from V and 8 from J, leaving 10 bases between them. The CDR3 protein is CASSFMVMEKLFF. Written as DNA, the CDR3 is TGTGCCAGCAGCTTCATGGTAATGGAAAAACTGTTTTTT.

The CDR3 loop is CASSLRDRDPHF. In DNA form, the CDR3 reads TGTGCCAGCAGTCTACGGGACCGGGATCCGCATTTT. This chain joins TRBV12-3 or TRBV12-4 and TRBJ1-5, with D possibly TRBD1 on 5 matching bases. Trimming shortened V by 5 bases and J by 15 bases, and 17 bases separated the two germline ends. CDR3 length: 12 residues.

CDR3 coding DNA: TGCAGCGTTGAGGACATGAGCTCCTACGAGCAGTACTTC. Its protein product is CSVEDMSSYEQYF. The V call is TRBV29-1, the J call TRBJ2-7, with a possible D match to TRBD1 (5 bases). The ends were cut back, 3 bases at V and 0 bases at J, with 9 bases in the middle. CDR1 is SQVTM and CDR2 is ANQGSEA in the germline V gene. The CDR3 has 13 residues.

This sequence joins TRBV7-9 and TRBJ1-6, with TRBD1 matching over 8 bases. Germline CDR1 SEHNR, CDR2 FQNEAQ (reference sequence). The V segment lost 8 bases and the J segment 15 bases; nucleotides outside the gene matches: 15. The CDR3 spans 14 residues. The CDR3 loop is CASDQGQGGIYLHF. Here the CDR3 DNA reads TGTGCCAGCGACCAAGGACAGGGAGGGATTTACCTCCACTTT.

The genes are TRBV5-8 and TRBJ1-2, with D possibly TRBD1 on 6 matching bases. V was trimmed by 4 bases and J by 6 bases, leaving 16 bases between them. CDR3 length: 14 residues. CDR1 and CDR2 from the germline V gene are SGHTS and YDEGEE. CDR3 protein: CASSPRGGLDGYTF. CDR3 nucleotides: TGTGCCAGCAGCCCTCGAGGGGGGTTGGATGGCTACACCTTC.

The chain combines TRBV3-1 (or the pseudogene TRBV3-2) with TRBJ1-3; unclear D gene. V was trimmed by 0 bases and J by 4 bases, leaving 4 bases between them. The CDR3 has 13 amino acids. The germline CDR1 and CDR2 sequences are LGHDT and YNNKEL (reference sequence). CDR3 residues: CASSQDRGNTIYF. CDR3 in DNA: TGTGCCAGCAGCCAAGATAGGGGAAACACCATATATTTT.

The chain carries TRBV7-3 and TRBJ2-3; TRBD1 or TRBD2 may be the D gene (7 bases each). The CDR3 covers 15 residues. V lost 1 base, J lost 4 bases, and 12 bases lay in between. Germline V CDR1 and CDR2: SGHTA, FQGTGA. The DNA of the CDR3 is TGTGCCAGCAGCTTAAGCGCAGGGGGGGCAGATACGCAGTATTTT. It is translated as CASSLSAGGADTQYF.

The chain joins TRBV7-9 to TRBJ2-7; TRBD2 aligns across 13 bases. The CDR3 covers 16 residues. CDR1 SEHNR and CDR2 FQNEAQ come from the germline V gene (reference sequence). Losses at the gene ends were 5 bases for V and 3 bases for J; bases not matched to a gene: 7. In DNA, the CDR3 is TGTGCCAGCAGCCCTGGACTAGCGGGAGCGAACTACGAGCAGTACTTC. Protein: CASSPGLAGANYEQYF.

The chain links TRBV5-1 to TRBJ1-2, with 7 positions matching TRBD1. Per germline, CDR1 SGHRS and CDR2 YFSETQ. The V and J ends lost 4 bases and 5 bases, in that order; junction bases with no gene match: 5. The CDR3 length is 13 residues. CDR3 coding DNA: TGCGCCAGCAGCCCGGGACAGAAATATGGCTACACCTTC. As protein: CASSPGQKYGYTF.

This sequence joins TRBV14 and TRBJ1-2; TRBD1 is a possible D gene (5 bases). Germline CDR1 is SGHDN and CDR2 is FVKESK. The CDR3 has 12 residues. V was cut by 4 bases and J by 7 bases, with 10 bases left in between. CDR3 loop: CASSPGPVGYTF. CDR3 in DNA: TGTGCCAGCAGCCCGGGACCCGTTGGCTACACCTTC.

The genes are TRBV27 and TRBJ2-1; TRBD2 might be the D (6 bases). Germline loops: CDR1 MNHEY, CDR2 SMNVEV (reference sequence). Deletions cut 8 bases from V and 3 bases from J, with 14 bases between. The CDR3 has 14 residues. CDR3 loop: CASGLDSGYNEQFF. The CDR3 bases are TGTGCCAGCGGACTGGATAGCGGCTACAATGAGCAGTTCTTC.

The V gene is TRBV7-9, the J gene TRBJ1-3, with 10 bases identical to TRBD1. This CDR3 has 15 amino acids. Per the germline V gene, CDR1 is SEHNR and CDR2 is FQNEAQ (reference sequence). Losses at the gene ends were 7 bases for V and 4 bases for J; bases not matched to a gene: 7. Here the CDR3 reads CASNLGQGSGNTIYF. The DNA of the CDR3 is TGTGCCAGCAACCTGGGACAGGGGTCCGGAAACACCATATATTTT.

This chain uses TRBV18 with TRBJ1-5; D not resolved. The V end lost 4 bases, the J end lost 7 bases, and 14 bases lay between the germline ends. In germline, CDR1 is KGHSH, CDR2 LQKENI. The CDR3 has 14 residues. CDR3 sequence (DNA): TGTGCCAGCTCACGGCAGAAGGGAGGGCAGCCCCAGCATTTT. It codes for CASSRQKGGQPQHF.

About this clone: At the DNA level, this CDR3 is encoded by other sequences in the same sample as well. The chain employs TRBV24-1 and TRBJ1-2; no clear D. Germline V lookup: CDR1 KGHDR, CDR2 SFDVKD. The CDR3 has 12 residues. V shed 2 bases and J shed 0 bases, with 0 bases lying between them. CDR3 in amino acids: CATSDSNYGYTF. CDR3 nucleotide sequence: TGTGCCACCAGTGATTCTAACTATGGCTACACCTTC.

The J gene is TRBJ1-4, the V gene TRBV6-5; D is possibly TRBD1 (6 bases). Trimming stripped 0 bases from V and 7 bases from J, with 12 bases between. The CDR3 has 15 residues. Germline values: CDR1 MNHEY, CDR2 SVGAGI. This chain's CDR3 is CASSYSPGAGEKLFF. In nucleotides, the CDR3 is TGTGCCAGCAGTTACTCACCGGGGGCCGGTGAAAAACTGTTTTTT.

The V call is TRBV9, the J call TRBJ2-7; possibly TRBD2 for D (5 bases). Trimming took 4 bases from V and 2 from J, leaving 13 bases between them. The germline V gene has CDR1 SGDLS and CDR2 YYNGEE. The CDR3 spans 14 residues. CDR3 nucleotides: TGTGCCAGCAGCAGGGCAAGGGAGCCCTACGAGCAGTACTTC. Its protein is CASSRAREPYEQYF.

The J gene is TRBJ2-1, the V gene TRBV6-6, with TRBD2 matching over 8 bases. V trimming: 6 bases; J trimming: 5 bases; junction bases outside the gene matches: 6. CDR1 and CDR2 from the germline V gene are MNHNY and SVGAGI (reference sequence). CDR3 length: 14 amino acids. CDR3 in DNA: TGTGCCAGCAGAAAACTAGCGGCCGACAATGAGCAGTTCTTC. Translated: CASRKLAADNEQFF.

The V gene is TRBV28, the J gene TRBJ1-3; TRBD1 matches at 9 bases. V was pared by 6 bases and J by 7 bases, with 10 bases of the junction left unmatched. There are 15 residues in the CDR3. CDR1 and CDR2 (germline): MDHEN, SYDVKM. The CDR3 region is CASSPTGGLMNTIYF. CDR3 in DNA: TGTGCCAGCAGCCCGACAGGGGGATTGATGAACACCATATATTTT.

The J gene is TRBJ2-5, the V gene TRBV10-1; D may match TRBD1 or TRBD2 (5 bases each). Trimming shortened V by 0 bases and J by 0 bases, and 8 bases separated the two germline ends. Germline V lookup: CDR1 WNHNN, CDR2 SYGVQD (reference sequence). The CDR3 runs 15 residues. Here the CDR3 DNA reads TGCGCCAGCAGTGAGTCTGGGACGGACCAAGAGACCCAGTACTTC. It is translated as CASSESGTDQETQYF.

The rearrangement joins TRBV9 to TRBJ2-5; tentatively, D is TRBD1 (6 bases). V was cut by 0 bases and J by 4 bases, with 13 bases left in between. The CDR3 spans 15 residues. Looked up from germline, CDR1 is SGDLS and CDR2 is YYNGEE. The CDR3 here is CASSVAPDSLETQYF. The DNA of the CDR3 is TGTGCCAGCAGCGTAGCCCCGGACAGTCTAGAGACCCAGTACTTC.

This chain links TRBV9 with TRBJ2-1, with D unclear. Germline-derived CDR1 and CDR2 are SGDLS and YYNGEE. Deletions cut 3 bases from V and 1 base from J, with 5 bases between. The CDR3 has 13 amino acids. CDR3 in DNA: TGTGCCAGCAGCGGCGGTTCCTACAATGAGCAGTTCTTC. The encoded protein is CASSGGSYNEQFF.

The rearrangement links TRBV9 to TRBJ2-1; D tentatively fits TRBD1 or TRBD2 (5 bases each). This CDR3 contains 14 residues. V shed 0 bases and J shed 9 bases, with 13 bases lying between them. Per germline, CDR1 SGDLS and CDR2 YYNGEE. CDR3 nucleotide sequence: TGTGCCAGCAGCGTAGGGTGGGGGTCTAGTGAGCAGTTCTTC. The encoded protein is CASSVGWGSSEQFF.

This sequence joins TRBV5-6 and TRBJ1-3, with a tentative D call TRBD1 (5 bases). Germline V gives CDR1 SGHDT, CDR2 YYEEEE. The V and J ends lost 5 bases and 4 bases respectively, with 19 bases between them. The CDR3 has 16 residues. CDR3 nucleotide sequence: TGTGCCAGCAGTACCATTCTTTCAGGGTTAGGAAACACCATATATTTT. Translation gives CASSTILSGLGNTIYF.

J is TRBJ2-5 and V is TRBV4-3; TRBD1 agrees at 7 bases. Losses at the gene ends were 1 base for V and 2 bases for J; bases not matched to a gene: 19. The CDR3 length is 20 residues. CDR1 is LGHNA and CDR2 is YSLEER in the germline V gene. The CDR3 DNA sequence: TGCGCCAGCAGCCAAGGGACCGGGACAGAGATGTCCTGGTTTCAAGAGACCCAGTACTTC. It specifies CASSQGTGTEMSWFQETQYF.